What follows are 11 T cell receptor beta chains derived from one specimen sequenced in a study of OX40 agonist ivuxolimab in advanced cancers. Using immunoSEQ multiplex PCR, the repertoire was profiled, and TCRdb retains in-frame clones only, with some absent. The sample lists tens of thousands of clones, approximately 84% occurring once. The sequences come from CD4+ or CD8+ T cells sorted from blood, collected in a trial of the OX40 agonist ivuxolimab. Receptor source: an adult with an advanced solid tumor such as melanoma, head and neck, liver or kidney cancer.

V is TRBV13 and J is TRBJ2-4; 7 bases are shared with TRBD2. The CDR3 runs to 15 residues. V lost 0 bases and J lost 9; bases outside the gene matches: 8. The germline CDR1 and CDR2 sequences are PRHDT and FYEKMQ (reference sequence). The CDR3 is CASSLGGAGVGIQYF. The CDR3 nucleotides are TGTGCCAGCAGCTTAGGAGGGGCGGGAGTCGGCATTCAGTACTTC. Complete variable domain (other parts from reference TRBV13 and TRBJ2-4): AAGVIQSPRHLIKEKRETATLKCYPIPRHDTVYWYQQGPGQDPQFLISFYEKMQSDKGSIPDRFSAQQFSDYHSELNMSSLELGDSALYFCASSLGGAGVGIQYFGAGTRLSVL.

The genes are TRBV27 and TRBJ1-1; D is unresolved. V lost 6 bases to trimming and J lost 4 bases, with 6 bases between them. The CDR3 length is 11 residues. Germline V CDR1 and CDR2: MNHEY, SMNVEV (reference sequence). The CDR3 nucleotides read TGTGCCAGCAGAGAGTCCACTGAAGCTTTCTTT. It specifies CASRESTEAFF.

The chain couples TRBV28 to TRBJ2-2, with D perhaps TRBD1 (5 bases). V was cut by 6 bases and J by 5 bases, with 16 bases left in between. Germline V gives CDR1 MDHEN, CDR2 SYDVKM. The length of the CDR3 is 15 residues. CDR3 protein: CASRTQGVVTGELFF. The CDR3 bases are TGTGCCAGCAGAACCCAGGGTGTGGTGACCGGGGAGCTGTTTTTT. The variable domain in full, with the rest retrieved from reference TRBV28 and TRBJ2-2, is DVKVTQSSRYLVKRTGEKVFLECVQDMDHENMFWYRQDPGLGLRLIYFSYDVKMKEKGDIPEGYSVSREKKERFSLILESASTNQTSMYLCASRTQGVVTGELFFGEGSRLTVL.

CDR3 loop: CASSPRLETTEAFF. In DNA, the CDR3 is TGTGCCAGCAGTCCGCGCCTCGAGACCACTGAAGCTTTCTTT. The V and J genes are TRBV28 and TRBJ1-1; D remains unclear. V lost 5 bases and J lost 4, with 14 bases in between. The CDR3 is 14 amino acids. The germline gives CDR1 MDHEN, CDR2 SYDVKM.

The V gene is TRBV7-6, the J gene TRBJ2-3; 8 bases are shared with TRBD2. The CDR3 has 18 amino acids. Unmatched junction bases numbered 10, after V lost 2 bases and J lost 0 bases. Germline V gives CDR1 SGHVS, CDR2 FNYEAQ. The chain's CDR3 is CASSLSAGGVRSTDTQYF. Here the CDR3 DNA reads TGTGCCAGCAGCTTATCTGCGGGAGGAGTCCGAAGCACAGATACGCAGTATTTT.

CDR3 protein: CASSHRDRAPNEQFF. CDR3 nucleotides: TGTGCCAGCAGCCACCGGGACAGGGCTCCTAATGAGCAGTTCTTC. The chain has TRBV7-9 and TRBJ2-1; 9 nucleotides agree with TRBD1. Germline values: CDR1 SEHNR, CDR2 FQNEAQ (reference sequence). The ends lost 5 bases at V and 7 bases at J; junction bases unmatched: 9. The CDR3 is 15 residues long.

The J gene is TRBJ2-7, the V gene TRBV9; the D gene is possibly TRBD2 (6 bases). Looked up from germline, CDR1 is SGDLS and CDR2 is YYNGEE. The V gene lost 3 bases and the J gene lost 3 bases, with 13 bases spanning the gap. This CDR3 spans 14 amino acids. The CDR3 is CASSASGGDYEQYF. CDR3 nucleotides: TGTGCCAGCAGCGCCTCCGGGGGAGACTACGAGCAGTACTTC.

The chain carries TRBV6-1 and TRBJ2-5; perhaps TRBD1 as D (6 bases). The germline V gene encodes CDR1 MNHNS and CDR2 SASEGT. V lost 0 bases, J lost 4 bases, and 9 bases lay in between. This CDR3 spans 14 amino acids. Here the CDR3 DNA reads TGTGCCAGCAGTGAAGCGTCAGGGGTAGAGACCCAGTACTTC. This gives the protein CASSEASGVETQYF.

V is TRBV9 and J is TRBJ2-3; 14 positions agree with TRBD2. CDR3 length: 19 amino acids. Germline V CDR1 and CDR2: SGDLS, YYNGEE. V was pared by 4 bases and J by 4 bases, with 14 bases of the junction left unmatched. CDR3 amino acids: CASSPPPGLAGVLADTQYF. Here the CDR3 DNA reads TGTGCCAGCAGCCCCCCCCCGGGACTAGCGGGAGTCTTGGCAGATACGCAGTATTTT.

CDR3 DNA: TGTGCCAGCAGCTCCACAGGGGCGAGGGAGACCCAGTACTTC. This gives the protein CASSSTGARETQYF. The chain combines TRBV4-2 with TRBJ2-5; 7 bases align to TRBD1. Germline V gene sequence: CDR1 LGHNA, CDR2 YNFKEQ. V lost 5 bases, J lost 5 bases, and 8 bases stayed unmatched. The CDR3 runs to 14 residues.

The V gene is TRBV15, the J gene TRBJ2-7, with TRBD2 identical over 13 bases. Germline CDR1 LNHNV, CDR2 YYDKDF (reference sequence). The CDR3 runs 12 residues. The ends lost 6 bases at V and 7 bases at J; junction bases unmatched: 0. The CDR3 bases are TGTGCCACCAGGGGACTAGCGGGGGAGCAGTACTTC. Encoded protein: CATRGLAGEQYF.